These 13 T cell receptor beta chains were sequenced from one sample in a study of blood T cell repertoires in COVID-19. Clones were sequenced by immunoSEQ multiplex PCR, and TCRdb holds only the in-frame ones, with some missing. This table holds 100,000 or so clones, around 76% found once. Sequencing was done on a sample of peripheral blood. The source of these receptors is an older man with acute or convalescent COVID-19.

The rearrangement links TRBV5-4 to TRBJ2-1; perhaps TRBD1 as D (6 bases). Germline V gene sequence: CDR1 SGHNT, CDR2 YYREEE (reference sequence). V lost 2 bases, J lost 10 bases, and 13 bases lay in between. This CDR3 is built from 13 residues. The DNA of the CDR3 is TGTGCCAGCAGCTTACCGGACAGAATCGAGCAGTTCTTC. Its protein is CASSLPDRIEQFF.

Here the CDR3 reads CATRRTSNTGELFF. The CDR3 coding sequence is TGTGCCACCCGAAGGACATCGAACACCGGGGAGCTGTTTTTT. The rearrangement uses TRBV6-5 and TRBJ2-2; TRBD1 might be the D (5 bases). The CDR3 length is 14 residues. V lost 10 bases and J lost 0, with 12 bases in between. Germline values: CDR1 MNHEY, CDR2 SVGAGI.

A single count supports this clone. V usage is TRBV19 and J usage is TRBJ2-3; TRBD1 matches at 7 bases. CDR1 and CDR2 from the germline V gene are LNHDA and SQIVND (reference sequence). There are 16 residues in the CDR3. V lost 6 bases and J lost 2; bases outside the gene matches: 11. The CDR3 bases are TGTGCCAGTAGCCTACAGGGGTCGGGGTTCACAGATACGCAGTATTTT. Translation: CASSLQGSGFTDTQYF.

This clone was counted a few times. The chain uses TRBV25-1 and TRBJ1-1; 10 bases match TRBD1. V was clipped by 6 bases and J by 8 bases; unmatched bases: 9. From germline, CDR1 is MGHDK and CDR2 SYGVNS. The CDR3 contains 14 residues. This CDR3 reads CASRDDRGLSEAFF. The CDR3 DNA sequence: TGTGCCAGCAGGGATGACAGGGGGCTCTCAGAAGCTTTCTTT.

J is TRBJ2-1 and V is TRBV18; TRBD2 aligns across 10 bases. The V and J ends lost 5 bases and 5 bases, in that order; junction bases with no gene match: 6. Germline V gene sequence: CDR1 KGHSH, CDR2 LQKENI. The CDR3 length is 15 residues. In DNA form, the CDR3 reads TGTGCCAGCTCAAAAATAGCGGGGGGAAACAATGAGCAGTTCTTC. Translating gives CASSKIAGGNNEQFF.

The chain uses TRBV30 and TRBJ2-1, with 9 bases that match TRBD2. J was trimmed by 3 bases and V by 1 base; bases with no gene match: 10. CDR3 size: 17 residues. The germline gives CDR1 GTSNPN, CDR2 SVGIG (reference sequence). The CDR3 protein is CAWSAKNERGVYNEQFF. The DNA for the CDR3 is TGTGCCTGGAGTGCCAAGAACGAGCGGGGGGTCTACAATGAGCAGTTCTTC.

The V gene is TRBV7-2, the J gene TRBJ2-1; the match to TRBD2 covers 11 bases. The germline CDR1 and CDR2 sequences are SGHTA and FQGNSA. Trimming at V came to 7 bases and at J to 9 bases, leaving 11 bases not matched to a gene. The CDR3 runs to 15 residues. The CDR3 here is CASTLGLAGGIEQFF. The CDR3 DNA reads as TGTGCCAGCACCCTAGGGCTAGCGGGGGGAATTGAGCAGTTCTTC.

The J gene is TRBJ2-1, the V gene TRBV11-3; 10 nucleotides agree with TRBD2. Germline V gene sequence: CDR1 SGHNT, CDR2 YENEEA. The V and J ends lost 5 bases and 10 bases, in that order; junction bases with no gene match: 11. The CDR3 is 15 residues long. In DNA form, the CDR3 reads TGTGCCAGCAGCCCCAGCCCGGCTAGCGGGGGAGAGCAGTTCTTC. The encoded protein is CASSPSPASGGEQFF. The variable domain in full, completed from reference TRBV11-3 and TRBJ2-1, reads EAGVVQSPRYKIIEKKQPVAFWCNPISGHNTLYWYLQNLGQGPELLIRYENEEAVDDSQLPKDRFSAERLKGVDSTLKIQPAELGDSAVYLCASSPSPASGGEQFFGPGTRLTVL.

The rearrangement uses TRBV5-4 and TRBJ2-3; D is uncertain. The length of the CDR3 is 12 residues. With 4 bases removed from V and 0 bases from J, the gap between germline ends came to 3 bases. Germline V lookup: CDR1 SGHNT, CDR2 YYREEE (reference sequence). The CDR3 coding sequence is TGTGCCAGCAGCCAGAGCACAGATACGCAGTATTTT. Translating gives CASSQSTDTQYF.

CDR3 region: CASSRGQKEKLFF. Here the CDR3 DNA reads TGTGCCAGCAGCCGGGGACAGAAGGAAAAACTGTTTTTT. The chain uses TRBV5-8 and TRBJ1-4; 7 bases line up with TRBD1. The CDR3 totals 13 residues. Per germline, CDR1 SGHTS and CDR2 YDEGEE. V gave up 4 bases and J gave up 8 bases; unmatched junction bases: 5. Together with reference TRBV5-8 and TRBJ1-4, the CDR3 gives the full variable domain: EAGVTQSPTHLIKTRGQQATLRCSPISGHTSVYWYQQALGLGLQFLLWYDEGEERNRGNFPPRFSGRQFPNYSSELNVNALELEDSALYLCASSRGQKEKLFFGSGTQLSVL.

The chain links TRBV18 to TRBJ2-7, with 9 bases that match TRBD2. J lost 7 bases, V lost 3 bases, and 10 bases had no gene match. CDR3 length equals 15 residues. From germline, CDR1 is KGHSH and CDR2 LQKENI. This CDR3 reads CASSPGAGGKTEQYF. For the CDR3, the DNA is TGTGCCAGCTCACCTGGCGCGGGAGGGAAGACGGAGCAGTACTTC.

The rearrangement links TRBV3-1 (or the pseudogene TRBV3-2) to TRBJ1-1; TRBD1 matches at 8 bases. From germline, CDR1 is LGHDT and CDR2 YNNKEL (reference sequence). Trimming cost V 4 bases and J 5 bases; bases outside gene matches: 6. This CDR3 region has 14 residues. DNA for the CDR3: TGTGCCAGCAGCCCACAGGGGGGCAAGACTGAAGCTTTCTTT. This sequence encodes CASSPQGGKTEAFF.

The CDR3: CASSSPQGVRSNQPQHF. In DNA form, the CDR3 reads TGTGCCAGCAGCTCCCCACAGGGGGTAAGAAGCAATCAGCCCCAGCATTTT. This chain joins TRBV7-2 and TRBJ1-5, with 8 bases matching TRBD1. CDR3 length: 17 residues. Germline-derived CDR1 and CDR2 are SGHTA and FQGNSA. V trimming: 4 bases; J trimming: 1 base; junction bases outside the gene matches: 9.